This TCR beta chain stems from a study of T cells in Graves' hyperthyroidism and ophthalmopathy (dated by TCRdb to between 2017 and 2020). Broadly, across the study: Peripheral blood samples were taken at initial diagnosis, before any treatment was given. To identify distinguishing TCR V-J signatures, a discovery cohort of some 99 patients was used, comprising 43 with Graves' ophthalmopathy and 57 with stable Graves' hyperthyroidism. An independent validation cohort of under 20 hyperthyroidism patients and 17 patients who later progressed to ophthalmopathy tested prospective prediction of ophthalmopathy. For training and testing, the 100 or so patients in the discovery cohort were randomly divided in a 7:3 ratio. In more than 5 Graves' hyperthyroidism patients, the study also compared T-cell repertoires from thyroid tissue with T-cell repertoires from blood. Following sampling, methimazole starting at 30 mg daily was given to hyperthyroidism patients, and high-dose intravenous methylprednisolone was given to ophthalmopathy patients. The paper describes TCR Vbeta CDR3 sequencing of about 140 peripheral blood samples, made up of 40 to 45 ophthalmopathy patients, approximately 73 hyperthyroidism patients and some 17 progressor patients. Broad study findings and their caveats: In validation, the model predicted progression to ophthalmopathy with 65% to 71% sensitivity and 72% to 85% specificity, a median of roughly seven months before onset. A 13 V-J signature model separated ophthalmopathy from stable hyperthyroidism, with approximately 86% sensitivity and about 81% specificity in cross-validation and 80%/75% in testing. Sample size was not statistically predetermined, and blinding of investigators to group allocation was not performed. Most expanded thyroid clonotypes (frequency above 0.001) were also detected in blood, suggesting blood repertoires may reflect thyroid immune responses.

Graves' hyperthyroidism was defined as stable when no progression to ophthalmopathy occurred over 18 months of follow-up. Hyperthyroidism patients were aged 18 to 65 years and newly diagnosed, with disease duration of less than 2 months. Patients with uncontrolled infections, other autoimmune diseases, pregnancy or lactation were excluded. Diagnoses relied on clinical symptoms, serum thyroxine and TRAb, thyroid ultrasound and orbital computed tomography. PBMCs were isolated from more than 8 ml of fresh peripheral blood by Ficoll-Paque density gradient centrifugation. Total RNA was extracted using Trizol reagent, and RNA quality was assessed on an Agilent 2100 Bioanalyzer. Amplification of TCR beta CDR3 regions was carried out from RNA transcripts. The first round of RT-PCR for the TCR CDR3 was performed with the HTBI primer set and the Qiagen OneStep RT-PCR kit. The libraries were constructed in a second round of multiplex PCR and then size-selected and purified. Sequencing of the libraries was done on an Illumina HiSeq2000 using paired-end 100 bp reads. As for the authors' bioinformatics: SOAPnuke was used to process the raw data, throwing out any read that contained adapters or uncalled bases, had a mean Phred below 15, or lacked an exact constant-primer or identifier match. COPE v1.2.5 was used to merge high-quality paired reads, and clonotypes were defined as unique nucleotide sequences. MiTCR v1.1 was used to align the clonotypes against IMGT TRBV, TRBD and TRBJ reference segments. The analysis was restricted to V-J combinations with a frequency above 0.0001, which together covered just over 98% of the repertoires. The TCS score was defined as F50 (clonal expansion) divided by E x V (chaos), with BLOSUM62-based TCRdist calculated between CDR3 peptides within each V-J. Welch's t-statistics and random forest reduced 500 to 650 V-J features to roughly 13, which were used in a naive Bayes classifier (R e1071). TCRdb reran the public reads through fastp at Q25 and MiXCR, keeping productive beta chains. Rows are combined by CDR3 protein, so each entry shows the most common genes and DNA. The V and J calls shown here were made by TCRdb, not taken from the authors' results. The sample profile shows about 420,000 distinct CDR3 sequences; approximately 14% of them were found once. The ten top clones hold about 5% of the sample.

There are many counts of this clonotype. Its target antigen remains unknown. No qualities accompany the bases; no much larger clone lies one base away. The clonotype was recovered from a woman between 18 and 29 years old with Graves' hyperthyroidism. The sequenced material came from blood.

The encoded CDR3 is CASSLYGYEQYF. The DNA sequence is given as TGCGCCAGCAGCTTGTATGGCTACGAGCAGTACTTC. Recombination connected TRBV5-1 to TRBJ2-7; there is no confident call for the D gene. V is clipped by 1 base and J by 3 bases, and the sequence between their germline boundaries is 5 bases long. The CDR3 spans 12 residues, from the cysteine through the phenylalanine. Here the CDR3 DNA is all that survives: 36 bases in frame from base 1. The germline V gene sets CDR1 to SGHRS and CDR2 to YFSETQ.